The rows below give T cell receptor beta chains drawn from one sample of a study of blood T cell repertoires in COVID-19. Clones were sequenced by immunoSEQ multiplex PCR, and TCRdb holds only the in-frame ones, with some missing. The sample carries over 300,000 clones, roughly 89% recorded once. Sequenced material: peripheral blood. Receptor source: a man in his late teens or twenties with active or convalescent COVID-19. Both conserved end residues are part of each CDR3. Each record gives: clone size, V gene, D gene, J gene, CDR3 DNA, CDR3 protein. D genes are given only for firm matches. Not all rows give a size; the values are once, few, many and, for expanded clones, a class.

abundance: -; v_gene: TRBV6-1; d_gene: TRBD1; j_gene: TRBJ1-5; CDR3nt: TGTGCCAGCAGTGTACGAGACAGGGGATGGGTGGAGGATCAGCCCCAGCATTTT; CDR3aa: CASSVRDRGWVEDQPQHF
abundance: -; v_gene: TRBV19; d_gene: TRBD2; j_gene: TRBJ2-1; CDR3nt: TGTGCCAGTAGTATAGATATCGCGGGAGGGCCGCAGTTCTTC; CDR3aa: CASSIDIAGGPQFF
abundance: -; v_gene: TRBV5-5; d_gene: -; j_gene: TRBJ1-1; CDR3nt: TGTGCCAGCAGCTCCCAGTCGACAGGCATGAACACTGAAGCTTTCTTT; CDR3aa: CASSSQSTGMNTEAFF
abundance: -; v_gene: TRBV3-1/TRBV3-2; d_gene: -; j_gene: TRBJ2-7; CDR3nt: TGTGCCAGCAGCCAAGGGGCCTTCCCGTACGAGCAGTACTTC; CDR3aa: CASSQGAFPYEQYF
abundance: -; v_gene: TRBV14; d_gene: -; j_gene: TRBJ2-2; CDR3nt: TGTGCCAGCAGCCAAGTGGGCGGGATCGTCGGGGAGCTGTTTTTT; CDR3aa: CASSQVGGIVGELFF
abundance: -; v_gene: TRBV6-1; d_gene: -; j_gene: TRBJ2-1; CDR3nt: TGTGCCAGCAGTGAAACTGGAGCCTACAATGAGCAGTTCTTC; CDR3aa: CASSETGAYNEQFF
abundance: -; v_gene: TRBV7-8; d_gene: -; j_gene: TRBJ2-5; CDR3nt: TGTGCCAGCAGCTTAGTACGGGGGGCGGGGGAGACCCAGTACTTC; CDR3aa: CASSLVRGAGETQYF
abundance: -; v_gene: TRBV7-9; d_gene: TRBD1; j_gene: TRBJ1-6; CDR3nt: TGTGCCAGCAGCTTATCAGGGACAGGAAATTCACCCCTCCACTTT; CDR3aa: CASSLSGTGNSPLHF
abundance: -; v_gene: TRBV11-2; d_gene: TRBD2; j_gene: TRBJ2-1; CDR3nt: TGTGCCAGCAGCACCGGACTAGCGGGAGTTGAGCAGTTCTTC; CDR3aa: CASSTGLAGVEQFF
abundance: -; v_gene: TRBV28; d_gene: TRBD1; j_gene: TRBJ1-6; CDR3nt: TGTGCCAGCAGTTTGGTCAGGGGGCGGTCATCCCTCCACTTT; CDR3aa: CASSLVRGRSSLHF
abundance: -; v_gene: TRBV27; d_gene: TRBD2; j_gene: TRBJ2-3; CDR3nt: TGTGCCAGCACCCCCGGACTAGCGGGAGGCTCAGATACGCAGTATTTT; CDR3aa: CASTPGLAGGSDTQYF
abundance: -; v_gene: TRBV9; d_gene: TRBD1; j_gene: TRBJ2-3; CDR3nt: TGTGCCAGCAGCGTAGGGGCAGGGGGAGATACGCAGTATTTT; CDR3aa: CASSVGAGGDTQYF
abundance: -; v_gene: TRBV7-9; d_gene: -; j_gene: TRBJ2-7; CDR3nt: TGTGCCAGCAGCTTAGGGAGGGGTCTGGGCGAGCAGTACTTC; CDR3aa: CASSLGRGLGEQYF
abundance: -; v_gene: TRBV15; d_gene: TRBD1; j_gene: TRBJ2-7; CDR3nt: TGTGCCACCAGCAGGGGGACAGGGGTCGTAGACGAGCAGTACTTC; CDR3aa: CATSRGTGVVDEQYF
abundance: -; v_gene: TRBV4-2; d_gene: TRBD1; j_gene: TRBJ1-2; CDR3nt: TGTGCCAGCAGCCAAGCCCCGACAGGGGAGCGGGGCTACACCTTC; CDR3aa: CASSQAPTGERGYTF
abundance: -; v_gene: TRBV28; d_gene: -; j_gene: TRBJ1-5; CDR3nt: TGTGCCAGCAGTTTCGCCCCGGAAACAGGGCGAAATCAGCCCCAGCATTTT; CDR3aa: CASSFAPETGRNQPQHF
abundance: -; v_gene: TRBV9; d_gene: TRBD1; j_gene: TRBJ2-7; CDR3nt: TGTGCCAGCAGCGCGGACAGGGACTACGAGCAGTACTTC; CDR3aa: CASSADRDYEQYF
abundance: -; v_gene: TRBV2; d_gene: TRBD1; j_gene: TRBJ1-5; CDR3nt: TGTGCCAGCAGCACAGGGACAGGGGGCCTTCAGCCCCAGCATTTT; CDR3aa: CASSTGTGGLQPQHF
abundance: -; v_gene: TRBV14; d_gene: TRBD1; j_gene: TRBJ2-7; CDR3nt: TGTGCCAGCAGCCAAGCCCACAGGGGTTCTCCCTACGAGCAGTACTTC; CDR3aa: CASSQAHRGSPYEQYF
abundance: -; v_gene: TRBV3-1/TRBV3-2; d_gene: TRBD1; j_gene: TRBJ1-2; CDR3nt: TGTGCCAGCAGCCAGCAGGGGGTAGTCAGTACCTTC; CDR3aa: CASSQQGVVSTF
abundance: -; v_gene: TRBV5-1; d_gene: TRBD1; j_gene: TRBJ1-2; CDR3nt: TGCGCCAGCAGCTTGGGGACCACCGGGACAGGGAGATATGGCTACACCTTC; CDR3aa: CASSLGTTGTGRYGYTF
abundance: -; v_gene: TRBV6-5; d_gene: -; j_gene: TRBJ2-7; CDR3nt: TGTGCCAGCAGTTACGTGCGGGCCTACGAGCAGTACTTC; CDR3aa: CASSYVRAYEQYF
abundance: -; v_gene: TRBV4-2; d_gene: -; j_gene: TRBJ1-5; CDR3nt: TGTGCCAGCAGCCAAGAACCCGGGGGGGGCAATCAGCCCCAGCATTTT; CDR3aa: CASSQEPGGGNQPQHF
abundance: -; v_gene: TRBV6-1; d_gene: TRBD2; j_gene: TRBJ2-5; CDR3nt: TGTGCCAGCAGTGATTCCGTGGGGGGGCAAGAGACCCAGTACTTC; CDR3aa: CASSDSVGGQETQYF
abundance: -; v_gene: TRBV24-1; d_gene: TRBD1; j_gene: TRBJ2-2; CDR3nt: TGTGCCACCAGTGAGAGACAGGGGCTCATTGGATCCGGGGAGCTGTTTTTT; CDR3aa: CATSERQGLIGSGELFF
abundance: -; v_gene: TRBV4-1; d_gene: TRBD2; j_gene: TRBJ2-5; CDR3nt: TGCGCCAGCCGCGGGGGGGCCGGGGAGACCCAGTACTTC; CDR3aa: CASRGGAGETQYF
abundance: -; v_gene: TRBV9; d_gene: TRBD2; j_gene: TRBJ2-1; CDR3nt: TGTGCCAGCAGCTCAAGCGGGGGCCTGTACAATGAGCAGTTCTTC; CDR3aa: CASSSSGGLYNEQFF
abundance: -; v_gene: TRBV28; d_gene: TRBD2; j_gene: TRBJ2-7; CDR3nt: TGTGCCAGCAGTTTTGTACTAGCGGGAGGACCCTACGAGCAGTACTTC; CDR3aa: CASSFVLAGGPYEQYF
abundance: once; v_gene: TRBV10-3; d_gene: -; j_gene: TRBJ2-1; CDR3nt: TGTGCCATCACCGCTCTAGCGTTGGACAATGAGCAGTTCTTC; CDR3aa: CAITALALDNEQFF
abundance: -; v_gene: TRBV11-2; d_gene: -; j_gene: TRBJ1-1; CDR3nt: TGTGCCAGCAGCTTAGGAGGAGCGAACACTGAAGCTTTCTTT; CDR3aa: CASSLGGANTEAFF
abundance: -; v_gene: TRBV10-3; d_gene: -; j_gene: TRBJ2-7; CDR3nt: TGTGCCATCAGTGACCAGACAGGAGGATACGAGCAGTACTTC; CDR3aa: CAISDQTGGYEQYF
abundance: -; v_gene: TRBV9; d_gene: -; j_gene: TRBJ1-1; CDR3nt: TGTGCCAGCAGCGCTCGGGGAGGTCAGAACACTGAAGCTTTCTTT; CDR3aa: CASSARGGQNTEAFF
abundance: -; v_gene: TRBV6-5; d_gene: TRBD1; j_gene: TRBJ1-1; CDR3nt: TGTGCCAGCAGTCCCACGACAGGGACCGAAGCTTTCTTT; CDR3aa: CASSPTTGTEAFF
abundance: -; v_gene: TRBV6-4; d_gene: -; j_gene: TRBJ1-1; CDR3nt: TGTGCCAGCAGACAGACAGTGAACACTGAAGCTTTCTTT; CDR3aa: CASRQTVNTEAFF
abundance: -; v_gene: TRBV19; d_gene: TRBD1; j_gene: TRBJ1-5; CDR3nt: TGTGCCAGTAGTGATGGTGGACAGGGGTTCAGACAGCCCCAGCATTTT; CDR3aa: CASSDGGQGFRQPQHF
abundance: -; v_gene: TRBV9; d_gene: TRBD2; j_gene: TRBJ2-1; CDR3nt: TGTGCCAGCAGCGTCCCGGGACTAGCGGGGGTTGGTGAGCAGTTCTTC; CDR3aa: CASSVPGLAGVGEQFF
abundance: -; v_gene: TRBV20-1; d_gene: TRBD1; j_gene: TRBJ1-2; CDR3nt: TGCAGTGCTGACAGGGGCTATGGCTACACCTTC; CDR3aa: CSADRGYGYTF
abundance: -; v_gene: TRBV6-2/TRBV6-3; d_gene: -; j_gene: TRBJ2-1; CDR3nt: TGTGCCAGCAGTTACTCGTCGGAGTCCGAGCAGTTCTTC; CDR3aa: CASSYSSESEQFF
abundance: -; v_gene: TRBV7-9; d_gene: TRBD1; j_gene: TRBJ2-7; CDR3nt: TGTGCCAGCAGCTTAGTAGGACAGGGGGTCCACGAGCAGTACTTC; CDR3aa: CASSLVGQGVHEQYF